The 28 T cell receptor beta chains below all came from one sample that was sequenced in a study of cytomegalovirus exposure and HLA in healthy donors. With 60 Vbeta and 13 Jbeta primers, the PCR was carried out. Profiled with immunoSEQ multiplex PCR; TCRdb holds only in-frame clones, not every one. The repertoire has over 150,000 clones, around 75% of them found once; the top ten carry about 1.9%. The source material was PBMCs. Every receptor here comes from a human donor in good health.

In this sample, this clone turned up a few times. V usage is TRBV7-6 and J usage is TRBJ1-1; D perhaps matches TRBD1 (5 bases). The CDR3 is 17 residues long. Per the germline V gene, CDR1 is SGHVS and CDR2 is FNYEAQ. V gave up 1 base and J gave up 0 bases, with 15 bases separating them. The CDR3 region is CASSLGPPGGLNTEAFF. The DNA of the CDR3 is TGTGCCAGCAGCTTAGGCCCCCCGGGGGGACTGAACACTGAAGCTTTCTTT.

The chain recombines TRBV7-6 with TRBJ2-2, with D hard to call. The CDR3 extends over 12 amino acids. Trimming took 7 bases from V and 3 from J, leaving 6 bases between them. The germline gives CDR1 SGHVS, CDR2 FNYEAQ. CDR3 DNA: TGTGCCAGCACGTCTTACACCGGGGAGCTGTTTTTT. It yields the protein CASTSYTGELFF.

CDR3 sequence reads: CASSQSFGTGANVLTF. The CDR3, as DNA: TGTGCCAGCTCGCAGTCGTTCGGGACTGGGGCCAACGTCCTGACTTTC. The rearrangement joins TRBV27 to TRBJ2-6, with D possibly matching TRBD2 (5 bases). The ends were cut back, 8 bases at V and 2 bases at J, with 16 bases in the middle. Germline V CDR1 and CDR2: MNHEY, SMNVEV (reference sequence). The CDR3 is 16 residues long.

This sequence joins TRBV5-1 and TRBJ1-2, with 7 bases aligning to TRBD1. From germline, CDR1 is SGHRS and CDR2 YFSETQ. This CDR3 is 14 amino acids long. V trimming: 4 bases; J trimming: 2 bases; junction bases outside the gene matches: 5. The CDR3: CASSLGTENYGYTF. In DNA form, the CDR3 reads TGCGCCAGCAGCCTCGGGACAGAAAACTATGGCTACACCTTC.

V is TRBV27 and J is TRBJ1-2; D remains ambiguous. Germline V CDR1 and CDR2: MNHEY, SMNVEV (reference sequence). V was cut by 5 bases and J by 8 bases, with 15 bases left in between. CDR3 length: 13 amino acids. The CDR3: CASSNGLSGGYTF. The CDR3 bases are TGTGCCAGCAGTAACGGGCTGTCGGGGGGCTACACCTTC.

The chain couples TRBV7-8 to TRBJ1-5, with TRBD1 matching 8 bases. J gave up 2 bases and V 2 bases, and 5 bases lay outside the gene matches. The CDR3 has 16 residues. Germline-derived CDR1 and CDR2 are SGHVS and FQNEAQ. The CDR3 DNA is TGTGCCAGCAGCTTACAGGGGGCGACGGGCAATCAGCCCCAGCATTTT. Its protein is CASSLQGATGNQPQHF.

The gene calls are TRBV25-1 and TRBJ2-5; D uncertain. This CDR3 comprises 14 residues. Germline loops: CDR1 MGHDK, CDR2 SYGVNS. The ends were cut back, 8 bases at V and 0 bases at J, with 13 bases in the middle. The CDR3 is CASSESRYQETQYF. The CDR3 nucleotides are TGTGCCAGCTCTGAGTCGAGGTACCAAGAGACCCAGTACTTC.

As regards this clone: Other DNA sequences in this sample translate to the same CDR3. The V call is TRBV5-1, the J call TRBJ2-5; maybe TRBD2 (5 bases). With 0 bases removed from V and 5 bases from J, the gap between germline ends came to 11 bases. The CDR3 runs to 14 residues. CDR1 is SGHRS, CDR2 YFSETQ, per germline. The CDR3 nucleotides are TGCGCCAGCAGCTTGGCAGCCGGGGAGGAGACCCAGTACTTC. Its translation: CASSLAAGEETQYF.

This chain joins TRBV5-1 and TRBJ2-7; 9 bases are shared with TRBD1. The CDR3 is 15 amino acids. CDR1 and CDR2 (germline): SGHRS, YFSETQ. V was clipped by 3 bases and J by 5 bases; unmatched bases: 9. The CDR3 sequence: CASSSGDRVTHEQYF. The DNA of the CDR3 is TGCGCCAGCAGCTCGGGGGACAGGGTAACCCACGAGCAGTACTTC.

This clone has just a few counts. V gene TRBV4-1 combines with J gene TRBJ2-7, with 8 positions matching TRBD1. The CDR3 loop spans 15 amino acids. With 4 bases clipped from V and 3 bases from J, the junction kept 8 bases outside the gene matches. CDR1 is MGHRA and CDR2 is YSYEKL in the germline V gene. In nucleotides, the CDR3 is TGCGCCAGCAGCCGAGACGGGACAGGAGACTACGAGCAGTACTTC. Translated, it gives CASSRDGTGDYEQYF.

The genes are TRBV6-6 and TRBJ1-5, with 7 bases matching TRBD1. Trimming took 5 bases from V and 7 from J; bases not matched to a gene: 8. The CDR3 sequence is 14 residues long. Germline V gene data show CDR1 as MNHNY and CDR2 as SVGAGI (reference sequence). For the CDR3, the DNA is TGTGCCAGCAGTCCCGGAGGGGGCTGGCAGCCCCAGCATTTT. It encodes CASSPGGGWQPQHF.

This chain uses TRBV5-5 with TRBJ2-7; perhaps TRBD2 as D (5 bases). With 0 bases removed from V and 5 bases from J, the gap between germline ends came to 12 bases. The CDR3 spans 14 residues. Germline CDR1 is SGHKS and CDR2 is YYEKEE (reference sequence). The CDR3 region is CASSLAGIRDEQYF. The CDR3 DNA follows: TGTGCCAGCAGCTTGGCGGGAATAAGGGACGAGCAGTACTTC.

The chain recombines TRBV29-1 with TRBJ2-3, with D perhaps matching TRBD1 (6 bases). CDR1 is SQVTM and CDR2 is ANQGSEA in the germline V gene. V gave up 4 bases and J gave up 0 bases, with 8 bases separating them. The CDR3 totals 13 residues. CDR3 DNA: TGCAGCGTTGTGGACAGAAGCACAGATACGCAGTATTTT. Encoded protein: CSVVDRSTDTQYF.

This sequence joins TRBV5-1 and TRBJ2-3; maybe TRBD1 (5 bases). CDR3 size: 14 residues. CDR1 and CDR2 (germline): SGHRS, YFSETQ. V lost 7 bases and J 4 bases, leaving 16 bases between the germline ends. CDR3 in DNA: TGCGCCAGCGGGGTGGCAGGGATGTCAGATACGCAGTATTTT. The encoded protein is CASGVAGMSDTQYF.

This clone was counted between two and nine times. In DNA form, the CDR3 reads TGCGCCAGCAGCCAAGGGTTGGCGCAGGGTTCACCCCTCCACTTT. As protein: CASSQGLAQGSPLHF. The chain joins TRBV4-3 to TRBJ1-6; a possible D gene is TRBD1 (5 bases). The V gene's germline CDR1 is LGHNA and CDR2 YSLEER. The CDR3 extends over 15 amino acids. V lost 1 base, J lost 9 bases, and 13 bases lay in between.

The CDR3 bases are TGTGCCAGCAGATATAACACTGAAGCTTTCTTT. Translation: CASRYNTEAFF. The gene calls are TRBV25-1 and TRBJ1-1; D unresolved. With 6 bases removed from V and 2 bases from J, the gap between germline ends came to 4 bases. The CDR3 covers 11 residues. CDR1 and CDR2 (germline): MGHDK, SYGVNS.

CDR3 nucleotides: TGCGCCAGCAGCTCCGGAGCTCTAGCGGGGGCCCGCACAGATACGCAGTATTTT. It translates to CASSSGALAGARTDTQYF. This chain connects TRBV5-1 to TRBJ2-3; 10 positions agree with TRBD2. CDR1 and CDR2 (germline): SGHRS, YFSETQ. The junction had 11 bases not matched to a gene; V was cut back by 3 bases and J by 1 base. CDR3 length: 18 residues.

The chain uses TRBV12-5 and TRBJ2-2; 8 bases match TRBD2. The CDR3 extends over 16 amino acids. Germline CDR1 reads LGHNT; CDR2 reads FRNRAP. The V and J ends lost 1 base and 5 bases, in that order; junction bases with no gene match: 6. The CDR3 loop reads CASGLGLAGGTGELFF. The CDR3 DNA sequence: TGTGCTAGTGGTTTGGGCCTAGCGGGCGGTACCGGGGAGCTGTTTTTT.

Worth noting for this clone: This specimen includes other DNA sequences encoding the same CDR3. V is TRBV7-2 and J is TRBJ2-2; no definite D call. Trimming took off 1 base at V and 5 bases at J, with 5 bases between the two ends. CDR1 and CDR2 (germline): SGHTA, FQGNSA. The CDR3 spans 13 residues. The CDR3 loop reads CASSLVSTGELFF. The CDR3 DNA reads as TGTGCCAGCAGCTTAGTATCGACCGGGGAGCTGTTTTTT.

V usage is TRBV6-5 and J usage is TRBJ1-6; perhaps TRBD1 as D (6 bases). The germline CDR1 and CDR2 sequences are MNHEY and SVGAGI. V dropped 5 bases and J dropped 8 bases, with 10 bases sitting between them. CDR3 length equals 13 residues. The CDR3 protein is CASSQRQDSPLHF. DNA for the CDR3: TGTGCCAGCAGTCAAAGACAGGATTCACCCCTCCACTTT.

V is TRBV2 and J is TRBJ2-3, with D possibly TRBD2 on 5 matching bases. The CDR3 loop spans 12 amino acids. The V gene's germline CDR1 is SNHLY and CDR2 FYNNEI. V was shortened by 4 bases and J by 10 bases, with 12 bases between the two germline ends. DNA of the CDR3: TGTGCCAGCAGTGTACATGAGGAGGCGCAGTATTTT. Its protein is CASSVHEEAQYF.

This clone showed up just a few times. CDR3 in amino acids: CASSYSPGQGEAFF. The CDR3 bases are TGTGCCAGCAGTTACTCCCCGGGACAGGGTGAAGCTTTCTTT. This chain joins TRBV6-5 and TRBJ1-1; 9 bases fit TRBD1. This CDR3 has 14 amino acids. Per germline, CDR1 MNHEY and CDR2 SVGAGI. After removal of 0 bases from V and 7 bases from J, the junction contained 3 bases not matched to a gene.

This clone has a single count. Germline is not matched at one junction end, which may reflect a read error. The chain is built from TRBV7-8 and TRBJ1-5, with D possibly matching TRBD1 (5 bases). CDR3 length equals 17 residues. In germline, CDR1 is SGHVS, CDR2 FQNEAQ. The CDR3 DNA reads as TGTGCCAGCAGCCTAGCGGGGGGGGAGCATAGCAATCAGCCCCAGCATTTT. It codes for CASSLAGGEHSNQPQHF.

This clone was found a few times. The chain recombines TRBV2 with TRBJ1-4, with D possibly matching TRBD1 (6 bases). Looked up from germline, CDR1 is SNHLY and CDR2 is FYNNEI. The germline V and J ends were trimmed by 6 bases and 7 bases, with 15 bases remaining between them. The CDR3 totals 14 residues. The CDR3 sequence: CASSLNRDAEKLFF. The CDR3 coding sequence is TGTGCCAGCAGCCTAAACAGGGACGCTGAAAAACTGTTTTTT.

The chain combines TRBV4-3 with TRBJ2-1, with 9 bases matching TRBD2. CDR3 length: 16 residues. Germline trimming cut 0 bases from V and 6 bases from J; bases unmatched to any gene: 6. CDR1 LGHNA and CDR2 YSLEER come from the germline V gene. Written as DNA, the CDR3 is TGCGCCAGCAGCCAAGAACGGCGGGGGGGCATCAATGAGCAGTTCTTC. Translation gives CASSQERRGGINEQFF.

The chain has TRBV4-1 and TRBJ1-4; 9 bases agree with TRBD1. The CDR3 is 17 amino acids. V lost 1 base to trimming and J lost 3 bases; unmatched junction nucleotides: 6. Germline CDR1 and CDR2: MGHRA and YSYEKL. The CDR3 nucleotides read TGCGCCAGCAGCCAAGTTGGGACAGGGCAATCTAATGAAAAACTGTTTTTT. Translation: CASSQVGTGQSNEKLFF.

The chain couples TRBV21-1 to TRBJ2-5; the DNA was not used to check the table's D call, TRBD2. TRBV21-1 is classified as a pseudogene. The CDR3 totals 16 residues. This CDR3 reads CASSKNLAGVQETQYF. The DNA of the CDR3 is TGTGCCAGCAGCAAAAATCTAGCGGGGGTCCAAGAGACCCAGTACTTC.

The V and J genes are TRBV4-1 and TRBJ2-1; 12 nucleotides line up with TRBD2. The CDR3 has 15 amino acids. Losses at the gene ends were 1 base for V and 9 bases for J; bases not matched to a gene: 4. CDR1 and CDR2 (germline): MGHRA, YSYEKL. For the CDR3, the DNA is TGCGCCAGCAGCCAAGTTCTAGCGGGGGGGCGTGAGCAGTTCTTC. It specifies CASSQVLAGGREQFF.